This is a list of T cell receptor beta chains from one sample in a study of blood T cells in healthy people across ages. TCRdb processed the 5' RACE reads anew with MiXCR; each CDR3 protein has one entry. The table has roughly 1.9 million distinct CDR3 sequences, approximately 40% seen once; the top ten hold under 25%. The sequencing input was blood. The receptor source for this set is a human donor in good health. Each CDR3 is given with its conserved first and last residue. Fields, in order: CDR3 DNA, CDR3 protein, J gene, CDR3 length, D gene, clone size, V gene. The D gene is left open where the match is weak. Expanded clones get a size class; other rows say once, few or many, or leave the size out.

CDR3 DNA: TGTGCCAGCAGCTTGAGGCCCAGGGGGGCAGGCAATCAGCCCCAGCATTTT
CDR3 protein: CASSLRPRGAGNQPQHF
J gene: TRBJ1-5
CDR3 length: 17
D gene: TRBD1
clone size: -
V gene: TRBV7-2

CDR3 DNA: TGTGCCAGCATCGGGACTAGCGGGGGGAGGGGCAATGAGCAGTTCTTC
CDR3 protein: CASIGTSGGRGNEQFF
J gene: TRBJ2-1
CDR3 length: 16
D gene: TRBD2
clone size: -
V gene: TRBV6-1

CDR3 DNA: TGTGCCGGCAGGCCTAACTCCTATAATTCACCCCTCCACTTT
CDR3 protein: CAGRPNSYNSPLHF
J gene: TRBJ1-6
CDR3 length: 14
D gene: -
clone size: once
V gene: TRBV12-3/TRBV12-4

CDR3 DNA: TGCAGCGCTGGCGGGACAAGGGACAAACGAGGGGACTACAATGAGCAGTTCTTC
CDR3 protein: CSAGGTRDKRGDYNEQFF
J gene: TRBJ2-1
CDR3 length: 18
D gene: -
clone size: few
V gene: TRBV29-1

CDR3 DNA: TGCAGTGCTTCTCCTTTTCGTGACACTGAAGCTTTCTTT
CDR3 protein: CSASPFRDTEAFF
J gene: TRBJ1-1
CDR3 length: 13
D gene: -
clone size: few
V gene: TRBV20-1

CDR3 DNA: TGCAGCGTTGAGACAGAAGACTATGGCTACACCTTC
CDR3 protein: CSVETEDYGYTF
J gene: TRBJ1-2
CDR3 length: 12
D gene: -
clone size: -
V gene: TRBV29-1

CDR3 DNA: TGTGCCAGCAGTTCCGTCGGGACTGCGCCTAACTATGGCTACACCTTC
CDR3 protein: CASSSVGTAPNYGYTF
J gene: TRBJ1-2
CDR3 length: 16
D gene: -
clone size: once
V gene: TRBV12-3/TRBV12-4

CDR3 DNA: TGTGCCAGCAGTTCCGGGACTATTAGCACAGATACGCAGTATTTT
CDR3 protein: CASSSGTISTDTQYF
J gene: TRBJ2-3
CDR3 length: 15
D gene: TRBD2
clone size: -
V gene: TRBV7-2

CDR3 DNA: TGTGCCAGCAAACACGGGGGGCTGAACACTGAAGCTTTCTTT
CDR3 protein: CASKHGGLNTEAFF
J gene: TRBJ1-1
CDR3 length: 14
D gene: -
clone size: -
V gene: TRBV28

CDR3 DNA: TGTGCCAGCAGCTTTATAGCGGGGGACTCCTACGAGCAGTACTTC
CDR3 protein: CASSFIAGDSYEQYF
J gene: TRBJ2-7
CDR3 length: 15
D gene: TRBD2
clone size: -
V gene: TRBV5-4

CDR3 DNA: TGTGCCTGGAGTGTCGCCCAGAGCGGTCTCGAGCAGTACTTC
CDR3 protein: CAWSVAQSGLEQYF
J gene: TRBJ2-7
CDR3 length: 14
D gene: -
clone size: few
V gene: TRBV30

CDR3 DNA: TGTGCCAGCAGTGGATGGCAGACTAATTCACCCCTCCACTTT
CDR3 protein: CASSGWQTNSPLHF
J gene: TRBJ1-6
CDR3 length: 14
D gene: -
clone size: few
V gene: TRBV6-1

CDR3 DNA: TGTGCCAGCAGTTTCACAGTTCCTTACGAGCAGTACTTC
CDR3 protein: CASSFTVPYEQYF
J gene: TRBJ2-7
CDR3 length: 13
D gene: -
clone size: few
V gene: TRBV28

CDR3 DNA: TGTGCCAGCAGCAGAGGAGGGGGACTAGCGGACTACAATGAGCAGTTCTTC
CDR3 protein: CASSRGGGLADYNEQFF
J gene: TRBJ2-1
CDR3 length: 17
D gene: TRBD2
clone size: -
V gene: TRBV11-1

CDR3 DNA: TGTGCCAGCAGTTTATTGGGACAAGCGCAGTTCTTC
CDR3 protein: CASSLLGQAQFF
J gene: TRBJ2-1
CDR3 length: 12
D gene: -
clone size: few
V gene: TRBV28

CDR3 DNA: TGCGCCAGCACCCTGGCGGGCAACACTGAAGCTTTCTTT
CDR3 protein: CASTLAGNTEAFF
J gene: TRBJ1-1
CDR3 length: 13
D gene: -
clone size: -
V gene: TRBV5-1

CDR3 DNA: TGTGCCAGCAGGTCTGGGACCGCAGAGACCCAGTACTTC
CDR3 protein: CASRSGTAETQYF
J gene: TRBJ2-5
CDR3 length: 13
D gene: -
clone size: -
V gene: TRBV28

CDR3 DNA: TGCAGTGCTAGAGATCACGGCTCTAACTATGGCTACACCTTC
CDR3 protein: CSARDHGSNYGYTF
J gene: TRBJ1-2
CDR3 length: 14
D gene: -
clone size: -
V gene: TRBV20-1

CDR3 DNA: TGTGCCAGCGCGAGGGGCAATGAGCAGTTCTTC
CDR3 protein: CASARGNEQFF
J gene: TRBJ2-1
CDR3 length: 11
D gene: -
clone size: few
V gene: TRBV2

CDR3 DNA: TGTGCCAGCAGCTTAGTAGCGGGGGGGCTATCCACAGATACGCAGTATTTT
CDR3 protein: CASSLVAGGLSTDTQYF
J gene: TRBJ2-3
CDR3 length: 17
D gene: TRBD2
clone size: -
V gene: TRBV7-2

CDR3 DNA: TGCAGTGCTAGAGATCAGGGAGGGGACTATGGCTACACCTTC
CDR3 protein: CSARDQGGDYGYTF
J gene: TRBJ1-2
CDR3 length: 14
D gene: -
clone size: few
V gene: TRBV20-1

CDR3 DNA: TGTGCCAGCAGCTTGGGCCCTTCAAACTACGAGCAGTACTTC
CDR3 protein: CASSLGPSNYEQYF
J gene: TRBJ2-7
CDR3 length: 14
D gene: -
clone size: many
V gene: TRBV5-5

CDR3 DNA: TGTGCCAGCAGCCTCCGCCTGCATACGCAGTATTTT
CDR3 protein: CASSLRLHTQYF
J gene: TRBJ2-3
CDR3 length: 12
D gene: -
clone size: -
V gene: TRBV28

CDR3 DNA: TGTGCCAGCAGCCAAGAGGGCCCTAGAGGGGACAGCGGCACTGAAGCTTTCTTT
CDR3 protein: CASSQEGPRGDSGTEAFF
J gene: TRBJ1-1
CDR3 length: 18
D gene: TRBD1
clone size: -
V gene: TRBV4-2

CDR3 DNA: TGTGCCAGCAGCCCCGGTCATAGCGGGAACACAGATACGCAGTATTTT
CDR3 protein: CASSPGHSGNTDTQYF
J gene: TRBJ2-3
CDR3 length: 16
D gene: TRBD2
clone size: -
V gene: TRBV11-3

CDR3 DNA: TGTGCCAGCAGCTTACGAGGACTAGCTAATACTGAGCAGTTCTTC
CDR3 protein: CASSLRGLANTEQFF
J gene: TRBJ2-1
CDR3 length: 15
D gene: TRBD2
clone size: -
V gene: TRBV7-3

CDR3 DNA: TGTGCTAGTGGTTTGGGGCAGCGGAACTATGGCTACACCTTC
CDR3 protein: CASGLGQRNYGYTF
J gene: TRBJ1-2
CDR3 length: 14
D gene: -
clone size: -
V gene: TRBV12-5